The rows below give T cell receptor beta chains drawn from one sample of a study of blood T cell repertoires in COVID-19. Sequencing used immunoSEQ multiplex PCR; TCRdb keeps in-frame clones, though not all of them. The data contain about 220,000 clones, about four fifths of them singletons. The specimen sequenced was PBMCs or T cells enriched from blood (not recorded which). Every receptor here comes from a woman in her sixties who had recovered from COVID-19. CDR3s include the opening cysteine and the closing phenylalanine or tryptophan. D genes are given only for firm matches. Rows may omit the clone size; those that give it use once, few, many or a size class.

abundance | j_gene | v_gene | d_gene | CDR3nt | CDR3aa
few | TRBJ1-2 | TRBV29-1 | - | TGCAGCGTTGATCTTACGGGAATATATGGCTACACCTTC | CSVDLTGIYGYTF
few | TRBJ2-3 | TRBV10-2 | TRBD2 | TGCGCCAGCCACCTAGCGGGCACAGATACGCAGTATTTT | CASHLAGTDTQYF
- | TRBJ2-7 | TRBV5-5 | TRBD1 | TGTGCCAGCAGCTTGGATGACCGGGACAGGGTCCCCTACGAGCAGTACTTC | CASSLDDRDRVPYEQYF
- | TRBJ2-3 | TRBV5-1 | TRBD2 | TGCGCCAGCAGCTTAGCGTTGCCTAGCGGGGCGGATACGCAGTATTTT | CASSLALPSGADTQYF
few | TRBJ1-4 | TRBV19 | - | TGTGCCAGTAGTATAGCAGGCAGAAGTGAAAAACTGTTTTTT | CASSIAGRSEKLFF
- | TRBJ2-7 | TRBV7-9 | TRBD1 | TGTGCCAGCAGCTCGCCCTCCGGGACAGAGGAGTACGAGCAGTACTTC | CASSSPSGTEEYEQYF
once | TRBJ1-1 | TRBV2 | TRBD1 | TGTGCCAGGCAAGCGGACAGGGACACTGAAGCTTTCTTT | CARQADRDTEAFF
many | TRBJ2-7 | TRBV9 | - | TGTGCCAGCAGCATCGGACAGTCCACCTACGAGCAGTACTTC | CASSIGQSTYEQYF
- | TRBJ1-2 | TRBV7-9 | - | TGTGCCAGCACCCAAAATGGGGCCGGCTACACCTTC | CASTQNGAGYTF
- | TRBJ1-3 | TRBV7-8 | - | TGTGCCAGCAGCTTAGGGGGAGAGTCCTTCTCTGGAAACACCATATATTTT | CASSLGGESFSGNTIYF
- | TRBJ2-7 | TRBV29-1 | TRBD1 | TGCAGCGTCCGGGACAGTCTCTACGAGCAGTACTTC | CSVRDSLYEQYF
- | TRBJ1-1 | TRBV19 | TRBD1 | TGTGCCAGTACCCGCGGGGTAGGGACAGGGAGCTTAAACACTGAAGCTTTCTTT | CASTRGVGTGSLNTEAFF
- | TRBJ2-7 | TRBV6-5 | TRBD1 | TGTGCCAGCAGTCCCGAGAGGGGGCGCTACGAGCAGTACTTC | CASSPERGRYEQYF
- | TRBJ2-3 | TRBV5-4 | TRBD2 | TGTGCCAGCAGCTTGGCTAGCGGGAGGGGATCCGATACGCAGTATTTT | CASSLASGRGSDTQYF
once | TRBJ1-5 | TRBV5-5 | TRBD1 | TGTGCCAGCAGCATGGGACAGGGGAATCAGCCCCAGCATTTT | CASSMGQGNQPQHF
- | TRBJ2-2 | TRBV6-1 | TRBD1 | TGTGCCAGCAGTGGACGGACAGGAGTCCGTACCGGGGAGCTGTTTTTT | CASSGRTGVRTGELFF
- | TRBJ1-2 | TRBV18 | - | TGTGCCAGCTCACCCAGGGAAACCCTAACCCTACTCTTC | CASSPRETLTLLF
- | TRBJ1-2 | TRBV6-6 | - | TGTGCCAGCAGTTACACCGGGACTGCTGATGGCTACACCTTC | CASSYTGTADGYTF
- | TRBJ1-2 | TRBV14 | TRBD1 | TGTGCCAGCAGCCAAGATGTACGGGGGGCAGGGGGCAACTATGGCTACACCTTC | CASSQDVRGAGGNYGYTF
- | TRBJ1-3 | TRBV6-7 | TRBD1 | TGTGCCAGCAGTTGCCCTCTATCGGGACAGGGGGCATCTGGAAACACCATATATTTT | CASSCPLSGQGASGNTIYF
- | TRBJ2-3 | TRBV19 | - | TGTGCCAGTAGCCTCTCGGGGACAATCACAGATACGCAGTATTTT | CASSLSGTITDTQYF
few | TRBJ1-5 | TRBV6-2/TRBV6-3 | - | TGTGCCAGCAGTTACTCCCTATCAGGGGAAAGGCCTTTT | CASSYSLSGERPF